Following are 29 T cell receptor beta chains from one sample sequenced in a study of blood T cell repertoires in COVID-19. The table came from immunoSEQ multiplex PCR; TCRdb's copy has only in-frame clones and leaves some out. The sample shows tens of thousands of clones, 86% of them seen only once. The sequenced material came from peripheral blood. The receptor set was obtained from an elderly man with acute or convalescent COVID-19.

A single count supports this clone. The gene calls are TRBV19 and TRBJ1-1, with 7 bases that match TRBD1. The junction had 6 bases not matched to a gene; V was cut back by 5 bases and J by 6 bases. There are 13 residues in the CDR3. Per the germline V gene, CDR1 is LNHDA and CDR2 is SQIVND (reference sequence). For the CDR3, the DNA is TGTGCCAGTAGTGTACAGGGGCGGGCTGAAGCTTTCTTT. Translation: CASSVQGRAEAFF.

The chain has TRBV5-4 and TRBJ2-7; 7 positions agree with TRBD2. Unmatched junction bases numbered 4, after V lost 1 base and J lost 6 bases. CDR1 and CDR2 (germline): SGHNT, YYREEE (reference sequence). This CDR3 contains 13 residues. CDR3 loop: CASSLQGEGEQYF. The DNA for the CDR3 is TGTGCCAGCAGCTTGCAAGGGGAGGGCGAGCAGTACTTC.

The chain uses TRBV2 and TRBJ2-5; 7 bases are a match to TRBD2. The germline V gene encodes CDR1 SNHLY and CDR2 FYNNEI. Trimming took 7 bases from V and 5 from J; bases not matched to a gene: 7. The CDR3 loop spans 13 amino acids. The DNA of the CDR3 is TGTGCCAGCAAGGGGCAGGGAGGGGAGACCCAGTACTTC. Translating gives CASKGQGGETQYF.

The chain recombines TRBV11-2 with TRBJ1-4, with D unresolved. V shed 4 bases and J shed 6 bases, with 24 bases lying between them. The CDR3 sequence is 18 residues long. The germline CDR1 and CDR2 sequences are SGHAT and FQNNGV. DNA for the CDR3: TGTGCCAGCAGCTCTAGGTTAGATCGAGGGATTCAGGATGAAAAACTGTTTTTT. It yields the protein CASSSRLDRGIQDEKLFF.

The chain's CDR3 is CATRKLQEKETQYF. CDR3 DNA sequence: TGTGCCACCAGGAAGCTCCAAGAAAAAGAGACCCAGTACTTC. The chain couples TRBV6-5 to TRBJ2-5; the D is unclear. The CDR3 runs to 14 residues. The V end lost 10 bases, the J end lost 3 bases, and 18 bases lay between the germline ends. Germline V CDR1 and CDR2: MNHEY, SVGAGI.

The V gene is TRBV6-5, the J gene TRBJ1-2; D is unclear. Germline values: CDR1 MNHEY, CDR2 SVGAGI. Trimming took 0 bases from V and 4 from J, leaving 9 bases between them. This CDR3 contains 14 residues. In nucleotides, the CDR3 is TGTGCCAGCAGTTACTCGGCAGTTCCCTATGGCTACACCTTC. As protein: CASSYSAVPYGYTF.

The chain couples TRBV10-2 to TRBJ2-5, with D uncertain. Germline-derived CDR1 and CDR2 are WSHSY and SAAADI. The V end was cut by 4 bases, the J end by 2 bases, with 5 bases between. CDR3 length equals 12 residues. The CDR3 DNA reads TGCGCCAGCAGTGTCCAACAAGAGACCCAGTACTTC. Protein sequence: CASSVQQETQYF.

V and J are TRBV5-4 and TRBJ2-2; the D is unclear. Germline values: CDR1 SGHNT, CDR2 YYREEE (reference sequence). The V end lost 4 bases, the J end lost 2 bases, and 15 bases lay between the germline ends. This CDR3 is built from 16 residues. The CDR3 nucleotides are TGTGCCAGCAGCCCTCCTGGGCTTTCAAACACCGGGGAGCTGTTTTTT. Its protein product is CASSPPGLSNTGELFF.

Written as DNA, the CDR3 is TGTGCCTGGAGTTCGAATCTAATGAACACTGAAGCTTTCTTT. This sequence encodes CAWSSNLMNTEAFF. The chain recombines TRBV30 with TRBJ1-1; no reliable D call. The CDR3 covers 14 residues. CDR1 is GTSNPN and CDR2 is SVGIG in the germline V gene (reference sequence). V shed 2 bases and J shed 0 bases, with 10 bases lying between them.

The CDR3: CASSGLDEQYF. In DNA form, the CDR3 reads TGTGCCAGCTCGGGACTAGACGAGCAGTACTTC. V gene TRBV18 combines with J gene TRBJ2-7; 8 positions match TRBD2. From germline, CDR1 is KGHSH and CDR2 LQKENI. V dropped 6 bases and J dropped 5; count of bases not matched to a gene: 0. The CDR3 consists of 11 residues.

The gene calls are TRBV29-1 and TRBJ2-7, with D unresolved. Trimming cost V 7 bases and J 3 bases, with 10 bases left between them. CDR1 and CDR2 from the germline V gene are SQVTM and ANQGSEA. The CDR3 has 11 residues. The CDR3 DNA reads TGCAGCGCCTCCGTAGTCTACGAGCAGTACTTC. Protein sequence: CSASVVYEQYF.

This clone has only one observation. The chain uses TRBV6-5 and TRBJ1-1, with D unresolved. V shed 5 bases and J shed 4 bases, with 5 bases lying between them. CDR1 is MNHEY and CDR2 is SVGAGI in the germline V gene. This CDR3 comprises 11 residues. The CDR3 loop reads CASSRGTEAFF. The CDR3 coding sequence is TGTGCCAGCAGTCGAGGCACTGAAGCTTTCTTT.

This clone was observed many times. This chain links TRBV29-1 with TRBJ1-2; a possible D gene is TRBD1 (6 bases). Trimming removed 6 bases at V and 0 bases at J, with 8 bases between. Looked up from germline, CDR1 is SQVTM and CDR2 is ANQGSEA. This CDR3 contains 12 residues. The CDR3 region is CSVGQTNYGYTF. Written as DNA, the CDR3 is TGCAGCGTCGGACAGACTAACTATGGCTACACCTTC.

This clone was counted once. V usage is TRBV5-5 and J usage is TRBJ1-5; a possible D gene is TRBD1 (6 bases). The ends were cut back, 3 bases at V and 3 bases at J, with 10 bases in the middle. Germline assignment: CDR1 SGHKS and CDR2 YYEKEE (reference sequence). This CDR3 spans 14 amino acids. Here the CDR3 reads CASSSQGANQPQHF. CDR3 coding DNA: TGTGCCAGCAGCTCACAGGGCGCCAATCAGCCCCAGCATTTT.

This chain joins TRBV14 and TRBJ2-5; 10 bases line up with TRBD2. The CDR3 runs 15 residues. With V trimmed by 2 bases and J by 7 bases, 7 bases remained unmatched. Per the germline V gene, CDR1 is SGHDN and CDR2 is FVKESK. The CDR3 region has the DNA TGTGCCAGCAGCCAAAGCGGGGGGGCGTTGGTGACCCAGTACTTC. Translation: CASSQSGGALVTQYF.

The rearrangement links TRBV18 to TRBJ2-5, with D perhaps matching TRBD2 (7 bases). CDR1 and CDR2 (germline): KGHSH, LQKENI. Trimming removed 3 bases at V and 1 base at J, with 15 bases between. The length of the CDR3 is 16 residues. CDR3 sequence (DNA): TGTGCCAGCTCACCCGGTGGGGGGGGCAGCCAAGAGACCCAGTACTTC. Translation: CASSPGGGGSQETQYF.

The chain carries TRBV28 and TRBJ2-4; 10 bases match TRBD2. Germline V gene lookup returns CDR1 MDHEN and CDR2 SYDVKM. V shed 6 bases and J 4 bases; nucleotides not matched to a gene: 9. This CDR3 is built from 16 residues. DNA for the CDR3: TGTGCCAGCAGGTCCACTAGCGGGGATCAAAAAAACATTCAGTACTTC. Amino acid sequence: CASRSTSGDQKNIQYF.

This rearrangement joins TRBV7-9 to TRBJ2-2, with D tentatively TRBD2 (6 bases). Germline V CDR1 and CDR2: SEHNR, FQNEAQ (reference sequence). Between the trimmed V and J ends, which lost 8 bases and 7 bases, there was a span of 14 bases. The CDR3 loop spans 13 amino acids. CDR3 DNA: TGTGCCAGCGTTCGGGGGAGTGACGGGGAGCTGTTTTTT. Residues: CASVRGSDGELFF.

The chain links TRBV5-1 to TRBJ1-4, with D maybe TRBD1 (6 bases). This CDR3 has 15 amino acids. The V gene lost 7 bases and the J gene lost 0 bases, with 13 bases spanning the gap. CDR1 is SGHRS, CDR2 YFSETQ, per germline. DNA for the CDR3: TGCGCCAGCTGTACAGGGAGTCCAACTAATGAAAAACTGTTTTTT. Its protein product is CASCTGSPTNEKLFF.

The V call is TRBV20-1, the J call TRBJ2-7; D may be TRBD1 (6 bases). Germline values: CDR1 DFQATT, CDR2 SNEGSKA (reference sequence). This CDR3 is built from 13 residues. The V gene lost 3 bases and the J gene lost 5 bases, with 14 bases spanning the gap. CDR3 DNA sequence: TGCAGTGCTAGTTTCTACAGGGACAACGAGCAGTACTTC. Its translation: CSASFYRDNEQYF.

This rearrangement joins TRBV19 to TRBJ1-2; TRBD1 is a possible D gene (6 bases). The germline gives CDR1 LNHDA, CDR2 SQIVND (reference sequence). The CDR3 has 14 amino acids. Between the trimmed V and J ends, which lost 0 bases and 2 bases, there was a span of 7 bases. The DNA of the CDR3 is TGTGCCAGTAGTATAGATGGGGGCAACTATGGCTACACCTTC. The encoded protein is CASSIDGGNYGYTF.

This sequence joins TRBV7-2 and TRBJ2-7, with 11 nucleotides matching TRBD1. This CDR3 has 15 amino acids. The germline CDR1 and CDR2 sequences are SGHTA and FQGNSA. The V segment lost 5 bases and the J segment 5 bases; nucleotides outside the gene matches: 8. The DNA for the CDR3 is TGTGCCAGCAGCGTGGACAGGGGGCGTGCTGACGAGCAGTACTTC. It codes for CASSVDRGRADEQYF.

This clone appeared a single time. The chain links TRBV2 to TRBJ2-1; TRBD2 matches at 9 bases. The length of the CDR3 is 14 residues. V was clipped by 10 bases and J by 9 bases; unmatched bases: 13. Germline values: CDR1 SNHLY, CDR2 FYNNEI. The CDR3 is CATLPGLARSEQFF. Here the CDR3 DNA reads TGTGCCACCCTCCCAGGACTAGCGCGGAGTGAGCAGTTCTTC.

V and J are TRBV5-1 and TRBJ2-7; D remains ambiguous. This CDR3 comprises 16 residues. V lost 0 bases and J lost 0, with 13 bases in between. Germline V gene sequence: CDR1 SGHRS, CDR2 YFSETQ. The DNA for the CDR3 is TGCGCCAGCAGCTTGGCCGCACAGAAGACCTCCTACGAGCAGTACTTC. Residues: CASSLAAQKTSYEQYF.

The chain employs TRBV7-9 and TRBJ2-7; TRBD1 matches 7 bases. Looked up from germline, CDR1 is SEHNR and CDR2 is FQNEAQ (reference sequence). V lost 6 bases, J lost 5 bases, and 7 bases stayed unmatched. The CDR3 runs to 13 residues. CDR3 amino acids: CASSLTGAHEQYF. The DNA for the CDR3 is TGTGCCAGCAGTCTAACAGGGGCCCACGAGCAGTACTTC.

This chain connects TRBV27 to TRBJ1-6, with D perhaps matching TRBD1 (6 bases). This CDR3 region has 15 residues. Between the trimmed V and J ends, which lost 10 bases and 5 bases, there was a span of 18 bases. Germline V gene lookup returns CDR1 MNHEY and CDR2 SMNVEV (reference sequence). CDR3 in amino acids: CATTNSRGNNSPLHF. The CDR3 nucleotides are TGTGCCACTACAAACTCCAGGGGAAATAATTCACCCCTCCACTTT.

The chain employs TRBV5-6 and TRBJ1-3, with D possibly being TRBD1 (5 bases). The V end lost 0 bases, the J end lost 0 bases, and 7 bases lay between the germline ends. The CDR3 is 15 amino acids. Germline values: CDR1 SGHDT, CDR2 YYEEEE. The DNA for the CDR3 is TGTGCCAGCAGCTTGGGACAGAGCTCTGGAAACACCATATATTTT. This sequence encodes CASSLGQSSGNTIYF.

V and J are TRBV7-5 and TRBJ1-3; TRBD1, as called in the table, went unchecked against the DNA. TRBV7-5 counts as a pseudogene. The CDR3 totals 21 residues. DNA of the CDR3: TGTGCCAGAAGCCCAAAAAATGGACGGACAGGGCCACTAAACTCTGGAAACACCATATATTTT. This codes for CARSPKNGRTGPLNSGNTIYF.

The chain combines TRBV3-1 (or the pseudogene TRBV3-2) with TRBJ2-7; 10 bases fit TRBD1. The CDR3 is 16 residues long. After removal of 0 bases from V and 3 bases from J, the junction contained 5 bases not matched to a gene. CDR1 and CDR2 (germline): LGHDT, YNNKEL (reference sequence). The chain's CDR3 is CASSQDGQGGRYEQYF. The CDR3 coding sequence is TGTGCCAGCAGCCAAGATGGACAGGGGGGTCGCTACGAGCAGTACTTC.